Listed below are T cell receptor beta chains from one sample, sequenced in a study of blood T cell repertoires in COVID-19. Sequenced by immunoSEQ multiplex PCR; TCRdb stores in-frame clones only, minus some. The sample holds about 67,000 clones, 85% to 90% seen once. Sequenced material: peripheral blood. These receptors were collected from a man between 50 and 59 years old with active COVID-19. The CDR3 runs from the conserved cysteine through the conserved F or W. The D gene is left open where the match is weak. Rows may omit the clone size; those that give it use once, few, many or a size class.

CDR3 DNA	CDR3 protein	D gene	V gene	J gene	CDR3 length	clone size
TGTGCCAGCAGTTACTCGGGAGGCTCCTACGAGCAGTACTTC	CASSYSGGSYEQYF	NA	TRBV6-5	TRBJ2-7	14	NA
TGCGCCAGCAGCTTGGCGGGGAACAATGAGCAGTTCTTC	CASSLAGNNEQFF	NA	TRBV5-1	TRBJ2-1	13	NA
TGTGCCAGCAGCACAGGGGGCCAGGGTTCTGGAAACACCATATATTTT	CASSTGGQGSGNTIYF	TRBD1	TRBV11-2	TRBJ1-3	16	NA
TGTGCCAGCAGCTTAGCCTACAAGAGGACTGAAGCTTTCTTT	CASSLAYKRTEAFF	NA	TRBV11-2	TRBJ1-1	14	NA
TGTGCCAGCAGCGCCGGGACTAGCGGGAGGGCCTCCAATGAGCAGTTCTTC	CASSAGTSGRASNEQFF	TRBD2	TRBV7-3	TRBJ2-1	17	NA
TGCGCCAGCAGTGAGAGCCCACGAGGGGGTGAAAAACTGTTTTTT	CASSESPRGGEKLFF	NA	TRBV10-2	TRBJ1-4	15	NA
TGTGCCAGCAGTTTCGCAGGAACCGGGGAGCTGTTTTTT	CASSFAGTGELFF	NA	TRBV12-3/TRBV12-4	TRBJ2-2	13	NA
TGTGCCAGCAGCCACAGGAGGAACACTGAAGCTTTCTTT	CASSHRRNTEAFF	NA	TRBV11-1	TRBJ1-1	13	NA
TGTGCCAGTAGTACCCTTGACAGGGTCAATCAGCCCCAGCATTTT	CASSTLDRVNQPQHF	TRBD1	TRBV19	TRBJ1-5	15	NA
TGTGCCTGGAGTGAAATCGGGGGGTTTGGGTCACCCCTCCACTTT	CAWSEIGGFGSPLHF	NA	TRBV30	TRBJ1-6	15	NA
TGTGCCAGCAGCTTAGATGGCAGGGAGGTCGGGCTCCACGAGCAGTACTTC	CASSLDGREVGLHEQYF	NA	TRBV11-2	TRBJ2-7	17	few
TGTGCCAGCAGCCGCGGGACTAGCGGGACCAATGAGCAGTTCTTC	CASSRGTSGTNEQFF	TRBD2	TRBV5-4	TRBJ2-1	15	NA
TGTGCCAGCAGTCGACAGGGCCGCTACGAGCAGTACTTC	CASSRQGRYEQYF	TRBD1	TRBV28	TRBJ2-7	13	NA
TGTGCCAGCAGACGACCGGGGGGGCGGAACACTGAAGCTTTCTTT	CASRRPGGRNTEAFF	NA	TRBV7-2	TRBJ1-1	15	NA
TGTGCCAGCAGCCCCGGGACAGGGGTTCGGGAGCAGTACTTC	CASSPGTGVREQYF	TRBD1	TRBV5-4	TRBJ2-7	14	NA
TGTGCCACCAGCAGTTCCCGAGCGGGCGAGCAGTACTTC	CATSSSRAGEQYF	NA	TRBV15	TRBJ2-7	13	NA
TGTGCCAGCAGTCCCTACTACGAGCAGTACTTC	CASSPYYEQYF	NA	TRBV6-2/TRBV6-3	TRBJ2-7	11	NA
TGTGCCAGCAGCTTAGGCACAGGGATAGTCTATGGCTACACCTTC	CASSLGTGIVYGYTF	NA	TRBV13	TRBJ1-2	15	NA
TGTGCCACCAGCAGGAGTGATCAGCCCCAGCATTTT	CATSRSDQPQHF	NA	TRBV15	TRBJ1-5	12	NA
TGTGCCAGCAGCCCAATGCCCGGGACAGGGAGGGAGACCCAGTACTTC	CASSPMPGTGRETQYF	TRBD1	TRBV11-2	TRBJ2-5	16	NA
TGTGCCAGCAGCTTGAGGACGGGAGGAGAGCAGTTCTTC	CASSLRTGGEQFF	TRBD2	TRBV11-3	TRBJ2-1	13	NA
TGTGCCAGCAGCTTAGGGAGACGCACAGATACGCAGTATTTT	CASSLGRRTDTQYF	NA	TRBV7-2	TRBJ2-3	14	NA
TGCAGCGTTGAAGATCACAGGAGACGTGGCTACACCTTC	CSVEDHRRRGYTF	NA	TRBV29-1	TRBJ1-2	13	NA
TGTGCCAGCAGCTGGGAAGGACAGGGGACTAGAGATACGCAGTATTTT	CASSWEGQGTRDTQYF	NA	TRBV5-5	TRBJ2-3	16	NA
TGTGCCAGCAGCCCAACGGCCAGGCAGGCTAACTATGGCTACACCTTC	CASSPTARQANYGYTF	NA	TRBV6-6	TRBJ1-2	16	NA
TGTGCCAGCAGCGCGGGACAGGGGGCAATCTACGAGCAGTACTTC	CASSAGQGAIYEQYF	TRBD1	TRBV9	TRBJ2-7	15	NA
TGTGCCAGCAGTTACTCCACAGGGGGATCCTCCCCCGAGCAGTACTTC	CASSYSTGGSSPEQYF	TRBD1	TRBV6-6	TRBJ2-7	16	NA
TGTGCCAGCAGTATCAATTTAGGGGGGACCCAGTACTTC	CASSINLGGTQYF	NA	TRBV27	TRBJ2-5	13	few
TGTGCCAGTAGTACCACAGGACTAGCGGCTAGCACAGATACGCAGTATTTT	CASSTTGLAASTDTQYF	TRBD2	TRBV19	TRBJ2-3	17	NA
TGTGCCTGGAATCGTGGGAGAGTAGGCACAGATACGCAGTATTTT	CAWNRGRVGTDTQYF	NA	TRBV30	TRBJ2-3	15	once
TGTGCCAGCTCACCACCTATCTACAATGAGCAGTTCTTC	CASSPPIYNEQFF	NA	TRBV18	TRBJ2-1	13	NA
TGTGCCAGCAGTTCAACTCAGCGGGAGAGGAAGACCCAGTACTTC	CASSSTQRERKTQYF	TRBD2	TRBV6-2/TRBV6-3	TRBJ2-5	15	NA
TGCAGTGCTAGTCCGAATGAGCAGTTCTTC	CSASPNEQFF	NA	TRBV20-1	TRBJ2-1	10	NA
TGCAGCGTTGCTGCTGGGGCCAACGTCCTGACTTTC	CSVAAGANVLTF	NA	TRBV29-1	TRBJ2-6	12	NA
TGTGCCAGCTCACAAAACAAGGGACTAGCGGGCCCGAGCGTACCAGATACGCAGTATTTT	CASSQNKGLAGPSVPDTQYF	TRBD2	TRBV18	TRBJ2-3	20	NA
TGTGCCAGCAGTGAGGCCCCGTCCCGTGTCGTTGAGCAGTTCTTC	CASSEAPSRVVEQFF	NA	TRBV2	TRBJ2-1	15	once
TGTGCCAGTAGTTTCACAGGGGTGGGCAACAATGAGCAGTTCTTC	CASSFTGVGNNEQFF	TRBD1	TRBV19	TRBJ2-1	15	NA
TGTGCCAGCAGTTACTCAGGGGGCGGGAAGACCCAGTACTTC	CASSYSGGGKTQYF	NA	TRBV6-2/TRBV6-3	TRBJ2-5	14	NA
TGTGCCAGCTCACCAGGGACAGGGGAGGTAAAACTGTTTTTT	CASSPGTGEVKLFF	TRBD1	TRBV18	TRBJ1-4	14	NA
TGTGCCAGCAGTTACGGTTGGCGTGCGGACTCCTACAATGAGCAGTTCTTC	CASSYGWRADSYNEQFF	NA	TRBV6-2/TRBV6-3	TRBJ2-1	17	NA
TGCGCCAGCAGCCAAGCGTTTGGGACTAGCAGCGAGCGGATTCAGTACTTC	CASSQAFGTSSERIQYF	TRBD2	TRBV4-1	TRBJ2-7	17	NA
TGTGCCTGGTACAGGGGGAGACGTGACACTGAAGCTTTCTTT	CAWYRGRRDTEAFF	TRBD1	TRBV30	TRBJ1-1	14	NA
TGTGCCAGCTCACCGGGGGCCGGGTACGAGCAGTACTTC	CASSPGAGYEQYF	NA	TRBV18	TRBJ2-7	13	NA
TGTGCCAGCAGCTTGAGGGGCCAGGGTTTGGATGGCTACACCTTC	CASSLRGQGLDGYTF	NA	TRBV5-4	TRBJ1-2	15	once
TGTGCCAGCAGTCAGGGGGCGAACACTGAAGCTTTCTTT	CASSQGANTEAFF	TRBD1	TRBV4-2	TRBJ1-1	13	NA
TGTGCCAGCAGCTTAACCGGCGGGATCTCCTACAATGAGCAGTTCTTC	CASSLTGGISYNEQFF	NA	TRBV7-3	TRBJ2-1	16	NA
TGTGCCAGCAGCGTAGGAGTGTCGGACAGGGGGAAAGAGACCCAGTACTTC	CASSVGVSDRGKETQYF	TRBD1	TRBV9	TRBJ2-5	17	once
TGTGCCAGCAGTTTCAGGATACAACGGGGTGGCTACACCTTC	CASSFRIQRGGYTF	NA	TRBV6-2/TRBV6-3	TRBJ1-2	14	few
TGTGCCAGCAGCTTAGACCCTACAGGGGGTATCGAGCGGAACACCATATATTTT	CASSLDPTGGIERNTIYF	TRBD1	TRBV7-2	TRBJ1-3	18	NA
TGTGCCAGCAGTTCCCCGACAGGGAATGGCTACACCTTC	CASSSPTGNGYTF	TRBD1	TRBV27	TRBJ1-2	13	NA
TGTGCCAGCAGCTTAGCTAGGACAGGGGCGACTTCCTACGAGCAGTACTTC	CASSLARTGATSYEQYF	TRBD1	TRBV7-6	TRBJ2-7	17	few
TGTGCCAGCTCACCACGGGGAGGGTATCAAGAGACCCAGTACTTC	CASSPRGGYQETQYF	TRBD2	TRBV18	TRBJ2-5	15	NA
TGTGCCAGCAGCAAAGAAGGTAGGCAGGGGTATCAGCCCCAGCATTTT	CASSKEGRQGYQPQHF	NA	TRBV21-1	TRBJ1-5	16	NA
TGTGCCAGCAGCTTTGACACGGATTATGGCTACACCTTC	CASSFDTDYGYTF	NA	TRBV7-9	TRBJ1-2	13	NA
TGTGCCAGCAGCTTAGCCCCAGGGGTCGGTGAGCAGTTCTTC	CASSLAPGVGEQFF	NA	TRBV7-9	TRBJ2-1	14	NA
TGTGCCAGCAGCCAAGGGCCTTACAATGAGCAGTTCTTC	CASSQGPYNEQFF	NA	TRBV4-2	TRBJ2-1	13	NA
TGTGCCAGTAGCCCCGGGACTAGCGGGTACAATGAGCAGTTCTTC	CASSPGTSGYNEQFF	TRBD2	TRBV19	TRBJ2-1	15	NA
TGTGCCAGCAGCCTGAGGGTCCCAGATACGCAGTATTTT	CASSLRVPDTQYF	NA	TRBV11-3	TRBJ2-3	13	NA